The clone carrying this T cell receptor (beta chain) has just a few counts. Antigen unknown. The data were taken from a study of cytomegalovirus exposure and HLA in healthy donors. Deletions cut 4 bases from V and 3 bases from J, with 16 bases between. The CDR3 consists of 15 residues. The germline V gene encodes CDR1 SGHVS and CDR2 FQNEAQ. A multiplex PCR was run with 60 Vbeta primers and 13 Jbeta primers. The protocol was immunoSEQ multiplex PCR, while the TCRdb copy is restricted to in-frame clones and leaves out a portion. Found here are around 150,000 clones, roughly 70% of them singletons; the top ten hold less than 8.5%. Broader study findings: TCR beta chains numbering 164 were designated cytomegalovirus-associated. The CMV antigen specificity of a few CMV-associated chains was confirmed through in vitro analysis.

Sequencing was performed on PBMCs. J is TRBJ2-7 and V is TRBV7-8, with D possibly matching TRBD1 (6 bases). The clonotype comes from a man aged 40-49 years in good health and CMV-seropositive. Written as DNA, the CDR3 is TGTGCCAGCAGCTCAATAGGGGGAAGGATCTACGAGCAGTACTTC. This sequence encodes CASSSIGGRIYEQYF.